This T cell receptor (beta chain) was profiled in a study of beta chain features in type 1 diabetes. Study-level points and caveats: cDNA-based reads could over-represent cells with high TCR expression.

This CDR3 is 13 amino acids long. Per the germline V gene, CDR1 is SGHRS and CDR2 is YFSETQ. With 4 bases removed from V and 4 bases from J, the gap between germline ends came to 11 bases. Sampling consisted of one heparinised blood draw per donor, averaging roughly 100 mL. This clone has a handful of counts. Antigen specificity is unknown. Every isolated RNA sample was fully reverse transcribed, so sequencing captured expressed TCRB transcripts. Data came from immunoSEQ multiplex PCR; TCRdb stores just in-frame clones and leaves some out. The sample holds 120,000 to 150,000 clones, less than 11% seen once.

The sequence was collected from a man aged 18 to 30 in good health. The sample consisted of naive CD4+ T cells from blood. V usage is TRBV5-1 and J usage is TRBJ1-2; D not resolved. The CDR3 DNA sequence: TGCGCCAGCAGCCTTGGGCCTCTCTATGGCTACACCTTC. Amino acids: CASSLGPLYGYTF.